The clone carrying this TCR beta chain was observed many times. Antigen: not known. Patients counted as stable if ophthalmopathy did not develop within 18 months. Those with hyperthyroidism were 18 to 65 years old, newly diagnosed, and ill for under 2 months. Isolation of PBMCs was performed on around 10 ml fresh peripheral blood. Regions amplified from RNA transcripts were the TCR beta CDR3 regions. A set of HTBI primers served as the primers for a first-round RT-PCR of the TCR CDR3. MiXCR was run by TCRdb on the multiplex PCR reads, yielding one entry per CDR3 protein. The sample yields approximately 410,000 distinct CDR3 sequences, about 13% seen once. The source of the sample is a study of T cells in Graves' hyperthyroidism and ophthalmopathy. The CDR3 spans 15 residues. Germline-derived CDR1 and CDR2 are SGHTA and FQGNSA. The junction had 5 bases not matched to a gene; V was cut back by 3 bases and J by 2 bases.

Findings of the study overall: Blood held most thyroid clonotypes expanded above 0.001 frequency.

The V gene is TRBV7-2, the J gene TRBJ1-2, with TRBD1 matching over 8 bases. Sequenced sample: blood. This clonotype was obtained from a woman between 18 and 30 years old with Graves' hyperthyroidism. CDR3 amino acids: CASSFDRGENYGYTF. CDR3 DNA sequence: TGTGCCAGCAGCTTCGACAGGGGCGAAAACTATGGCTACACCTTC.